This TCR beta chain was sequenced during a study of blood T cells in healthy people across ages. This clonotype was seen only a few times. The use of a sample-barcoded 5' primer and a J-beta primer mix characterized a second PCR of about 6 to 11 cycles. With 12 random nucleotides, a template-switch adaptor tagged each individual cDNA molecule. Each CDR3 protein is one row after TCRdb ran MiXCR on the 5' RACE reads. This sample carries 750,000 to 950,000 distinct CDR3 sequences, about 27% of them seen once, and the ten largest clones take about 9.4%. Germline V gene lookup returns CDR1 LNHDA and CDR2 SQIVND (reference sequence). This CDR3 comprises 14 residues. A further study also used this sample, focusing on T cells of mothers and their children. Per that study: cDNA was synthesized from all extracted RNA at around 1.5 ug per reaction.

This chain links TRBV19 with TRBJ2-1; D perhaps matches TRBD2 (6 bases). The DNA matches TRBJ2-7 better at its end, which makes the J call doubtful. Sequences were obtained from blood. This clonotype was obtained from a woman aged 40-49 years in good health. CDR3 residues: CATSPGTFYNEQYF. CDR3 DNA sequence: TGTGCCACATCGCCCGGGACTTTCTACAATGAGCAGTACTTC.